Presented here are 28 T cell receptor beta chains from one specimen sequenced in a study of blood T cell repertoires in COVID-19. Generated by immunoSEQ multiplex PCR, the TCRdb table keeps only in-frame clones and is missing some. The table lists around 230,000 clones, approximately 80% of them singletons, with about 15% in the top ten. The source material was PBMCs or T cells enriched from blood (not recorded which). The receptors derive from a man aged 40-55 years who had recovered from COVID-19.

This sequence joins TRBV5-1 and TRBJ1-3; D is unresolved. Germline CDR1 is SGHRS and CDR2 is YFSETQ. This CDR3 spans 13 amino acids. The V and J ends lost 0 bases and 9 bases respectively, with 10 bases between them. The CDR3 nucleotides are TGCGCCAGCAGCTTGGCCGGTAGGAGCACCATATATTTT. The encoded protein is CASSLAGRSTIYF.

This sequence joins TRBV3-1 (or the pseudogene TRBV3-2) and TRBJ1-5; D possibly corresponds to TRBD1 (6 bases). Trimming removed 5 bases at V and 4 bases at J, with 15 bases between. Germline-derived CDR1 and CDR2 are LGHDT and YNNKEL (reference sequence). The CDR3 runs 15 residues. CDR3 DNA: TGTGCCAGCAGCTTATATCAACAGGGAAATCAGCCCCAGCATTTT. Amino acid sequence: CASSLYQQGNQPQHF.

The V call is TRBV19, the J call TRBJ1-1; D is undetermined. Per germline, CDR1 LNHDA and CDR2 SQIVND (reference sequence). Trimming stripped 5 bases from V and 0 bases from J, with 7 bases between. This CDR3 is 13 amino acids long. Here the CDR3 DNA reads TGTGCCAGTAGTTCCTTTATGAACACTGAAGCTTTCTTT. Translated, it gives CASSSFMNTEAFF. The variable domain in full, completed from reference TRBV19 and TRBJ1-1, reads DGGITQSPKYLFRKEGQNVTLSCEQNLNHDAMYWYRQDPGQGLRLIYYSQIVNDFQKGDIAEGYSVSREKKESFPLTVTSAQKNPTAFYLCASSSFMNTEAFFGQGTRLTVV.

V gene TRBV5-1 combines with J gene TRBJ1-3, with TRBD1 as a possible D gene (6 bases). The germline V and J ends were trimmed by 4 bases and 4 bases, with 9 bases remaining between them. Germline V lookup: CDR1 SGHRS, CDR2 YFSETQ. The CDR3 has 13 residues. CDR3 in DNA: TGCGCCAGCAGCGGGGACACCGGAAACACCATATATTTT. Translation: CASSGDTGNTIYF.

The V gene is TRBV6-5, the J gene TRBJ2-3, with D unclear. This CDR3 has 12 amino acids. The germline CDR1 and CDR2 sequences are MNHEY and SVGAGI. The ends were cut back, 5 bases at V and 4 bases at J, with 7 bases in the middle. CDR3 sequence: CASSPNADTQYF. CDR3 nucleotide sequence: TGTGCCAGCAGTCCAAATGCAGATACGCAGTATTTT.

The rearrangement joins TRBV2 to TRBJ2-7; D perhaps matches TRBD2 (6 bases). V was shortened by 7 bases and J by 7 bases, with 17 bases between the two germline ends. This CDR3 is 13 amino acids long. The germline CDR1 and CDR2 sequences are SNHLY and FYNNEI. This CDR3 reads CASTVGRAREQYF. CDR3 bases: TGTGCCAGCACGGTCGGGAGAGCGAGGGAGCAGTACTTC.

The chain employs TRBV6-5 and TRBJ2-7, with D perhaps matching TRBD2 (7 bases). The CDR3 has 14 amino acids. Per the germline V gene, CDR1 is MNHEY and CDR2 is SVGAGI. Trimming left V 6 bases short and J 3 bases short, with 15 bases between. Written as DNA, the CDR3 is TGTGCCAGCAGGAACCCAAGGGGGGGCTACGAGCAGTACTTC. It yields the protein CASRNPRGGYEQYF.

This chain connects TRBV10-3 to TRBJ2-5; a weak D match, TRBD1 (6 bases). This CDR3 region has 13 residues. V lost 3 bases and J lost 5, with 10 bases in between. CDR1 ENHRY and CDR2 SYGVKD come from the germline V gene. The CDR3: CAISDRDTETQYF. In DNA, the CDR3 is TGTGCCATCAGTGATCGGGACACTGAGACCCAGTACTTC.

The chain joins TRBV18 to TRBJ1-3; D is unresolved. The V and J ends lost 5 bases and 1 base respectively, with 18 bases between them. The CDR3 consists of 17 residues. Germline V gene data show CDR1 as KGHSH and CDR2 as LQKENI. The CDR3 DNA sequence: TGTGCCAGCTCAGCTATACCCCCAGGCACATCTGGAAACACCATATATTTT. Translating it yields CASSAIPPGTSGNTIYF.

The rearrangement joins TRBV6-1 to TRBJ1-2; possibly TRBD1 for D (6 bases). Looked up from germline, CDR1 is MNHNS and CDR2 is SASEGT. The CDR3 length is 18 residues. The V end lost 3 bases, the J end lost 5 bases, and 25 bases lay between the germline ends. For the CDR3, the DNA is TGTGCCAGCAGTGATAACGAATCCCCCGGGACAAGAATTTATGGCTACACCTTC. It yields the protein CASSDNESPGTRIYGYTF.

There are a few counts of this clone. The chain employs TRBV28 and TRBJ2-1; 8 bases line up with TRBD1. The germline V gene has CDR1 MDHEN and CDR2 SYDVKM. The V gene end was trimmed by 8 bases and the J gene end by 3 bases; junction bases not matched to a gene: 9. The CDR3 loop spans 15 amino acids. CDR3 in DNA: TGTGCCAGCGGGGACCGGGACAGGCTCTACAATGAGCAGTTCTTC. Translated, it gives CASGDRDRLYNEQFF.

The chain recombines TRBV7-2 with TRBJ1-1; D unresolved. The V gene's germline CDR1 is SGHTA and CDR2 FQGNSA. V was clipped by 6 bases and J by 1 base, with 9 bases between them. The CDR3 runs to 13 residues. CDR3 in amino acids: CASRVGKNTEAFF. DNA for the CDR3: TGTGCCAGCAGGGTCGGGAAGAACACTGAAGCTTTCTTT.

This clone was seen repeatedly, ten times or more. This chain links TRBV7-6 with TRBJ1-1; tentative D call: TRBD1 (5 bases). The CDR3 is 15 residues long. Per germline, CDR1 SGHVS and CDR2 FNYEAQ. V was cut by 1 base and J by 1 base, with 10 bases left in between. The CDR3 coding sequence is TGTGCCAGCAGCTTAGGGGGGGTACGGAACACTGAAGCTTTCTTT. This encodes CASSLGGVRNTEAFF.

The J gene is TRBJ2-5, the V gene TRBV5-6, with D perhaps TRBD1 (5 bases). The CDR3 length is 13 residues. Between the trimmed V and J ends, which lost 2 bases and 5 bases, there was a span of 10 bases. The germline gives CDR1 SGHDT, CDR2 YYEEEE. The CDR3 DNA sequence: TGTGCCAGCAGCTTCGGGCAGGGCGAGACCCAGTACTTC. Amino acid sequence: CASSFGQGETQYF.

The V and J genes are TRBV4-2 and TRBJ2-3; D possibly corresponds to TRBD2 (5 bases). The CDR3 is 14 residues long. Looked up from germline, CDR1 is LGHNA and CDR2 is YNFKEQ. Deletions cut 6 bases from V and 4 bases from J, with 14 bases between. The CDR3 region has the DNA TGTGCCAGCAGTCCACTAGGAGACTCAGATACGCAGTATTTT. It yields the protein CASSPLGDSDTQYF.

The genes are TRBV24-1 and TRBJ2-5; a weak D match, TRBD2 (6 bases). V was clipped by 2 bases and J by 9 bases, with 15 bases between them. Germline V gives CDR1 KGHDR, CDR2 SFDVKD. This CDR3 spans 14 amino acids. CDR3 region: CATSDSWRVKAQYF. Here the CDR3 DNA reads TGTGCCACCAGTGATTCCTGGAGGGTTAAGGCCCAGTACTTC.

The gene calls are TRBV4-2 and TRBJ1-4, with D maybe TRBD1 (5 bases). The CDR3 has 15 residues. From germline, CDR1 is LGHNA and CDR2 YNFKEQ. The ends were cut back, 0 bases at V and 8 bases at J, with 13 bases in the middle. The CDR3 region has the DNA TGTGCCAGCAGCCAAGATTCCAGGGCACGGGAAAAACTGTTTTTT. This gives the protein CASSQDSRAREKLFF.

Concerning this clone itself: One end of the junction varies from germline; a read error may be responsible. This chain uses TRBV7-3 with TRBJ2-1; 7 positions agree with TRBD2. This CDR3 has 14 amino acids. Germline CDR1 SGHTA, CDR2 FQGTGA. The CDR3 sequence: CASSLSRDYHEQFF. CDR3 sequence (DNA): TGTGCCAGCAGCTTGTCCCGGGACTACCATGAGCAGTTCTTC. Variable domain in full (rest from reference TRBV7-3 and TRBJ2-1): GAGVSQTPSNKVTEKGKYVELRCDPISGHTALYWYRQSLGQGPEFLIYFQGTGAADDSGLPNDRFFAVRPEGSVSTLKIQRTERGDSAVYLCASSLSRDYHEQFFGPGTRLTVL.

The chain couples TRBV2 to TRBJ1-4; possible D gene TRBD1, 6 bases. This CDR3 contains 14 residues. V was pared by 6 bases and J by 7 bases, with 15 bases between. The germline V gene encodes CDR1 SNHLY and CDR2 FYNNEI. The CDR3 protein is CASRSFKGGEKLFF. The CDR3 DNA reads TGTGCCAGCAGGAGTTTTAAAGGGGGTGAAAAACTGTTTTTT.

This clone was found once. This rearrangement joins TRBV3-1 (or the pseudogene TRBV3-2) to TRBJ2-1; TRBD2 agrees at 12 bases. The germline gives CDR1 LGHDT, CDR2 YNNKEL (reference sequence). J lost 11 bases, V lost 7 bases, and 9 bases had no gene match. The CDR3 runs to 14 residues. The CDR3 nucleotides read TGTGCCAGCACCACTTTGGGACTAGCGGGCCAGCAGTTCTTC. Protein: CASTTLGLAGQQFF.

J is TRBJ1-3 and V is TRBV10-3; the match to TRBD1 covers 7 bases. This CDR3 spans 18 amino acids. CDR1 is ENHRY and CDR2 is SYGVKD in the germline V gene. V lost 2 bases and J lost 3; bases outside the gene matches: 13. As DNA, the CDR3 is TGTGCCATCAGTGAGCCTACAGGGGTCTCCCCTTTTGGAAACACCATATATTTT. Its protein is CAISEPTGVSPFGNTIYF.

The chain recombines TRBV6-4 with TRBJ1-5, with TRBD1 matching over 9 bases. J lost 1 base, V lost 6 bases, and 4 bases had no gene match. In germline, CDR1 is MRHNA, CDR2 SNTAGT. The CDR3 has 15 residues. This CDR3 is CASRGGQGSNQPQHF. CDR3 bases: TGTGCCAGCAGGGGGGGACAGGGAAGCAATCAGCCCCAGCATTTT.

The DNA for the CDR3 is TGTGCCAGCAGCCAAGATCCGGGGGGTAGGTACGGTGGCTACACCTTC. Translation gives CASSQDPGGRYGGYTF. The rearrangement links TRBV3-1 (or the pseudogene TRBV3-2) to TRBJ1-2; maybe TRBD1 (5 bases). The CDR3 totals 16 residues. Trimming took off 0 bases at V and 7 bases at J, with 18 bases between the two ends. The germline CDR1 and CDR2 sequences are LGHDT and YNNKEL (reference sequence).

The chain couples TRBV28 to TRBJ1-6; weak D call: TRBD1 (5 bases). The germline V and J ends were trimmed by 2 bases and 9 bases, with 14 bases remaining between them. Germline V gene data show CDR1 as MDHEN and CDR2 as SYDVKM. This CDR3 comprises 15 residues. CDR3 bases: TGTGCCAGCAGTTTAAGTCCAGGGATTGGTTCACCCCTCCACTTT. As protein: CASSLSPGIGSPLHF.

This clone is a singleton in its sample. The rearrangement joins TRBV9 to TRBJ1-1; D unresolved. CDR1 is SGDLS and CDR2 is YYNGEE in the germline V gene. The CDR3 loop spans 10 amino acids. V was shortened by 0 bases and J by 11 bases, with 5 bases between the two germline ends. The CDR3 here is CASSVERAFF. CDR3 nucleotides: TGTGCCAGCAGCGTAGAGAGGGCTTTCTTT. Combining the CDR3 with reference TRBV9 and TRBJ1-1 gives the whole variable domain DSGVTQTPKHLITATGQRVTLRCSPRSGDLSVYWYQQSLDQGLQFLIQYYNGEERAKGNILERFSAQQFPDLHSELNLSSLELGDSALYFCASSVERAFFGQGTRLTVV.

This clone appeared a few times. The rearrangement joins TRBV19 to TRBJ1-3; maybe TRBD1 (6 bases). The CDR3 has 16 residues. CDR1 LNHDA and CDR2 SQIVND come from the germline V gene (reference sequence). Trimming shortened V by 7 bases and J by 1 base, and 17 bases separated the two germline ends. In DNA, the CDR3 is TGTGCCAGTACCTTCGCGGGGGCAACGTCTGGAAACACCATATATTTT. It specifies CASTFAGATSGNTIYF.

The chain combines TRBV11-2 with TRBJ1-5; D is ambiguous. CDR3 length: 14 amino acids. CDR1 and CDR2 (germline): SGHAT, FQNNGV. Deletions cut 1 base from V and 2 bases from J, with 6 bases between. This CDR3 is CASSLVVRNQPQHF. The CDR3 DNA follows: TGTGCCAGCAGCTTAGTAGTGCGCAATCAGCCCCAGCATTTT.

The V and J genes are TRBV5-4 and TRBJ2-1; no definite D call. CDR3 length: 12 residues. V dropped 3 bases and J dropped 4 bases, with 5 bases sitting between them. The germline gives CDR1 SGHNT, CDR2 YYREEE (reference sequence). CDR3 protein: CASSSGYNEQFF. CDR3 bases: TGTGCCAGCAGCTCCGGTTACAATGAGCAGTTCTTC.